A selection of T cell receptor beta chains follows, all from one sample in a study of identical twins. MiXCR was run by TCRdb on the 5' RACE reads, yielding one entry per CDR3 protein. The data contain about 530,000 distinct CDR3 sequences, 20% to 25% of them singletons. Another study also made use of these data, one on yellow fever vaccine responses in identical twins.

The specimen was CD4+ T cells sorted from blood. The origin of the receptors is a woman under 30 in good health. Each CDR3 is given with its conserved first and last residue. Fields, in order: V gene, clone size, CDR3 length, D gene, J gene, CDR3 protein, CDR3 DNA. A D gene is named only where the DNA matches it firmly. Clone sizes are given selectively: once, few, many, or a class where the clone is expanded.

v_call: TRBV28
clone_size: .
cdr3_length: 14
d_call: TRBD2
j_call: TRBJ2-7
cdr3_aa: CASSRLAGADEQYF
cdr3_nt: TGTGCCAGCAGTCGACTAGCGGGAGCTGACGAGCAGTACTTC

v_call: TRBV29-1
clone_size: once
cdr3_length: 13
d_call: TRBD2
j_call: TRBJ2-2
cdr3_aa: CSVAAGGVGELFF
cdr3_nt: TGCAGCGTTGCGGCGGGGGGGGTCGGGGAGCTGTTTTTT

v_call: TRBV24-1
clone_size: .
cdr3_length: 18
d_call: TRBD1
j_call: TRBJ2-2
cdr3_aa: CATSDGAGQGVTTGELFF
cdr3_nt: TGTGCCACCAGTGATGGGGCCGGACAGGGGGTGACCACCGGGGAGCTGTTTTTT

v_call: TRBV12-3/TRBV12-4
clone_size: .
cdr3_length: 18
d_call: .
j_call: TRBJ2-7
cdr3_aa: CASSFYFSEGGNRYEQYF
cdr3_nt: TGTGCCAGCAGTTTTTATTTTTCGGAGGGGGGGAACCGCTACGAGCAGTACTTC

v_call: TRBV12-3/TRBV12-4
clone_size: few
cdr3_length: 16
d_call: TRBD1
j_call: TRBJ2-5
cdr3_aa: CASSSRTGSWKETQYF
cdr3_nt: TGTGCCAGCAGTTCGAGGACAGGGTCTTGGAAGGAGACCCAGTACTTC

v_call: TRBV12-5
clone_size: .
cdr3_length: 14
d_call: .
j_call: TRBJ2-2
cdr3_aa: CASGLSPNTGELFF
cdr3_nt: TGTGCTAGTGGTTTATCCCCGAACACCGGGGAGCTGTTTTTT

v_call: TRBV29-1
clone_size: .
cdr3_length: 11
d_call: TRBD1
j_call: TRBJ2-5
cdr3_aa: CSVGQGETQYF
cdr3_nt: TGCAGCGTTGGACAGGGAGAGACCCAGTACTTC

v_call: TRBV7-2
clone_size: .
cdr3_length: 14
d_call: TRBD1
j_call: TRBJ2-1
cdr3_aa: CASSWDRVYNEQFF
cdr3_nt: TGTGCCAGCAGCTGGGACAGGGTCTACAATGAGCAGTTCTTC

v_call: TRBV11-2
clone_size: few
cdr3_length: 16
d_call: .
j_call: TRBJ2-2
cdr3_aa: CASSLLTPTFTGELFF
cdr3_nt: TGTGCCAGCAGCTTATTGACTCCCACGTTCACCGGGGAGCTGTTTTTT

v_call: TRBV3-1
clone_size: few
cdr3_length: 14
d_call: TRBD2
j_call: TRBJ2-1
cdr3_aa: CASSFLAGGPEQFF
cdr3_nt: TGTGCCAGCAGCTTTCTAGCGGGGGGGCCCGAGCAGTTCTTC

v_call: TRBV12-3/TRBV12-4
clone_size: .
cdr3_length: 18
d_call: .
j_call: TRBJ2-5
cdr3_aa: CASSFLFLQRKGQETQYF
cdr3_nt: TGTGCCAGCAGTTTTCTTTTTTTGCAACGGAAAGGCCAAGAGACCCAGTACTTC

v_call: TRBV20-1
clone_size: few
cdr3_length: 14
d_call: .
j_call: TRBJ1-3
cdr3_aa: CSAREGFSGNTIYF
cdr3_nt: TGCAGTGCTAGAGAGGGGTTTTCTGGAAACACCATATATTTT

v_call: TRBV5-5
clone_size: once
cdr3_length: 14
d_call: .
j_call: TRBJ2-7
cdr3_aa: CASSFPVLNYEQYF
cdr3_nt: TGTGCCAGCAGCTTCCCGGTGTTGAACTACGAGCAGTACTTC

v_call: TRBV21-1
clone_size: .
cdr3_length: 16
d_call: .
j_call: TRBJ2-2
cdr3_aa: CAREVRGGARTGELFF
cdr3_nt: TGTGCCAGAGAGGTGCGTGGGGGGGCGCGCACCGGGGAGCTGTTTTTT

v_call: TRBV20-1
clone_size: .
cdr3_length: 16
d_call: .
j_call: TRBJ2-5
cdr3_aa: CSARDSEGRYQETQYF
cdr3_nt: TGCAGTGCTAGAGATTCCGAAGGGCGGTACCAAGAGACCCAGTACTTC

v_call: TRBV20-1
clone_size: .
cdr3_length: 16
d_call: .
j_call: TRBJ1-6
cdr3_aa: CSAREGRLGVGSPLHF
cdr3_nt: TGCAGTGCTAGAGAAGGCCGTCTCGGGGTGGGTTCACCCCTCCACTTT

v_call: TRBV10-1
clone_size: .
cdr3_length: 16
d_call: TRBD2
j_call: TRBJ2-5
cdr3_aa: CASSEVASGNQETQYF
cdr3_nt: TGCGCCAGCAGTGAGGTGGCTAGCGGGAACCAAGAGACCCAGTACTTC

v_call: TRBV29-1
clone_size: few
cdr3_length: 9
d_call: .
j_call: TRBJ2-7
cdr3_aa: CSGDYEQYF
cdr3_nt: TGCAGTGGAGACTACGAGCAGTACTTC

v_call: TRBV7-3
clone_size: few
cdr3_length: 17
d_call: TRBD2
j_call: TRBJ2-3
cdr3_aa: CASSLGLGGPWGDTQYF
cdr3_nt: TGTGCCAGCAGCTTAGGATTGGGAGGGCCGTGGGGAGATACGCAGTATTTT

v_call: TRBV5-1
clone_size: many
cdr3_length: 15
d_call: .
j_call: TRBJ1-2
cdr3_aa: CASSLAGNVYYGYTF
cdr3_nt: TGCGCCAGCAGCTTGGCCGGGAATGTGTACTATGGCTACACCTTC

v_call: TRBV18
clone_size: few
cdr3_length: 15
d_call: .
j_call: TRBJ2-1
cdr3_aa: CASSPPGGRYNEQFF
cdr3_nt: TGTGCCAGCTCACCCCCGGGGGGCAGGTACAATGAGCAGTTCTTC

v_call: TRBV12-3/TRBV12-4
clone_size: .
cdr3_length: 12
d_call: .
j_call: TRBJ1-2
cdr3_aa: CASSLPGAAEAF
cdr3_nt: TGTGCCAGCAGTTTACCGGGGGCCGCTGAGGCCTTC

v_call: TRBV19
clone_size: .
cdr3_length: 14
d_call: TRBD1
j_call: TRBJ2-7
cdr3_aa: CASSSRDRAYEQYF
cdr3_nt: TGTGCCAGTAGTAGCCGGGACAGGGCCTACGAGCAGTACTTC

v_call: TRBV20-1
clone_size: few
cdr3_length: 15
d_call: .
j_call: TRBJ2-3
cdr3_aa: CSARDSGISTDTQYF
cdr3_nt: TGCAGTGCTCGGGACAGCGGGATTAGCACAGATACGCAGTATTTT

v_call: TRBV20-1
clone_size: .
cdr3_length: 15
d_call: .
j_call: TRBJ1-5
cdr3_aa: CSASEPNRGDQPQHF
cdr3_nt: TGCAGTGCTAGTGAACCCAATAGAGGGGATCAGCCCCAGCATTTT

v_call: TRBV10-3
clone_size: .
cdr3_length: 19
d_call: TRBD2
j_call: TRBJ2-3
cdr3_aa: CAISGVWAGERPSTDTQYF
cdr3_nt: TGTGCCATCAGTGGAGTCTGGGCGGGAGAGAGACCTAGCACAGATACGCAGTATTTT

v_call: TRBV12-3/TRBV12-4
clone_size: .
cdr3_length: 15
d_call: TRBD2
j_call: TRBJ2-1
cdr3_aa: CASSNLAGAYNEQFF
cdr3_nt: TGTGCCAGCAGCAATCTAGCGGGAGCCTACAATGAGCAGTTCTTC

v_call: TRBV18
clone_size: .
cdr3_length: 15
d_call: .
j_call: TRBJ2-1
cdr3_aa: CASSPEGISYNEQFF
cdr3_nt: TGTGCCAGCTCACCTGAGGGAATCTCCTACAATGAGCAGTTCTTC

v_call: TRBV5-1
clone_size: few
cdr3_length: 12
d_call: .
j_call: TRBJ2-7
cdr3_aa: CASSPGAGEQYF
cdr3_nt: TGCGCCAGCAGTCCAGGGGCCGGCGAGCAGTACTTC

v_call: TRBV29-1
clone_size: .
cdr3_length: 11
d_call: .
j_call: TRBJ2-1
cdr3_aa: CSVEFYNEQFF
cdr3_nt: TGCAGCGTTGAATTCTACAATGAGCAGTTCTTC

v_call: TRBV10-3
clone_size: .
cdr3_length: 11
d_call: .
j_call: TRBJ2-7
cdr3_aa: CAVTYGREQYF
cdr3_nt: TGTGCCGTCACCTATGGCCGCGAGCAGTACTTC

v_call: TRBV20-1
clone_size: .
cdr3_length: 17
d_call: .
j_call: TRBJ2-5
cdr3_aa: CSARDPNRRASQETQYF
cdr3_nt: TGCAGTGCTAGAGATCCGAATCGGAGGGCCTCTCAAGAGACCCAGTACTTC

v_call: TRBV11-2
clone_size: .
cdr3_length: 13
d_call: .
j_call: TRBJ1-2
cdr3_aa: CASSLLTAGVCTF
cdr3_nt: TGTGCCAGCAGCTTATTAACAGCCGGTGTCTGCACCTTC

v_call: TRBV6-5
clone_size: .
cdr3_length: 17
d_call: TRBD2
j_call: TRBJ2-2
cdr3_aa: CASQVRSGAFIAGELFF
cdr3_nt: TGTGCCAGCCAAGTTAGGAGCGGGGCCTTTATTGCCGGGGAGCTGTTTTTT

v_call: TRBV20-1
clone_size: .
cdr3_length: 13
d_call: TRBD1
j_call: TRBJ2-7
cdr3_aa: CSVPGQANYEQYF
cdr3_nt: TGCAGTGTACCGGGACAGGCTAACTACGAGCAGTACTTC

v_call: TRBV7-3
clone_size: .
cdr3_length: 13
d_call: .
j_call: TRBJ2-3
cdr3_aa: CASSLNYLDTQYF
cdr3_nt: TGTGCCAGCAGCTTAAATTACCTTGATACGCAGTATTTT

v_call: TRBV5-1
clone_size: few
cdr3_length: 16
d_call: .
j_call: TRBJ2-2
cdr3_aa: CASSLVSGPNTGELFF
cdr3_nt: TGCGCCAGCAGCCTAGTATCGGGCCCGAACACCGGGGAGCTGTTTTTT

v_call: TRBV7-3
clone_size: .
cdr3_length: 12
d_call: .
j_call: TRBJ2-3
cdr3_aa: CASSSESDTQYF
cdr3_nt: TGTGCCAGCAGCTCCGAGTCAGATACGCAGTATTTT

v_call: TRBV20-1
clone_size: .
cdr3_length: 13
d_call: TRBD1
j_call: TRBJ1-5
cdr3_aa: CSASSGTGRPQHF
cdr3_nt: TGCAGTGCTAGCTCCGGGACAGGACGGCCCCAGCATTTT

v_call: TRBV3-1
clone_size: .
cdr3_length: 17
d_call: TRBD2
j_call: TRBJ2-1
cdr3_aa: CASSQASGSGRVYEQFF
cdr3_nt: TGTGCCAGCAGCCAAGCATCGGGTAGCGGGAGGGTATATGAGCAGTTCTTC

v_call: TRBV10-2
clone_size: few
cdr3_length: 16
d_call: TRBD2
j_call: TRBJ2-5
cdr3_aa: CASSEMGLAGEETQYF
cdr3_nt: TGCGCCAGCAGTGAGATGGGACTAGCGGGAGAAGAGACCCAGTACTTC

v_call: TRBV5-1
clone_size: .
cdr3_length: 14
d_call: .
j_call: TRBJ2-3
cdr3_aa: CASSFSTSTDTQYF
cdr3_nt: TGCGCCAGCAGCTTTTCAACATCCACAGATACGCAGTATTTT

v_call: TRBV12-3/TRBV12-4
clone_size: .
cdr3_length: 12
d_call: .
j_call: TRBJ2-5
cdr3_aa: CASTREWETQYF
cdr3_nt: TGTGCCAGCACCCGCGAGTGGGAGACCCAGTACTTC

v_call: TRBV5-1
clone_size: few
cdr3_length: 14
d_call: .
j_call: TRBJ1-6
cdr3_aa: CASSLGQLFSPLHF
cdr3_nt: TGCGCCAGCAGCTTGGGACAGTTATTTTCACCCCTCCACTTT

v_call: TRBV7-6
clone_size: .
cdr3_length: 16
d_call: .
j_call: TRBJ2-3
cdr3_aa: CASSLGPSTGTDTQYF
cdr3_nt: TGTGCCAGCAGCTTAGGGCCATCCACGGGCACAGATACGCAGTATTTT

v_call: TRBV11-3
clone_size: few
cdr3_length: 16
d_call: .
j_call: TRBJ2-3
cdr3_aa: CASSLELAPSTDTQYF
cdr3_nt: TGTGCCAGCAGCTTAGAGTTGGCCCCCAGCACAGATACGCAGTATTTT

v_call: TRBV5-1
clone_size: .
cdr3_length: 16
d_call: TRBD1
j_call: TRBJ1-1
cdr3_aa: CASSPSPTGMNTEAFF
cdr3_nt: TGCGCCAGCAGCCCCTCCCCGACAGGGATGAACACTGAAGCTTTCTTT

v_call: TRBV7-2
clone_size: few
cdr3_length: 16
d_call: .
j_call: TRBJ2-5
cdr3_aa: CASSLAAGGPQETQYF
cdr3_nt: TGTGCCAGCAGCTTAGCGGCCGGGGGCCCTCAAGAGACCCAGTACTTC

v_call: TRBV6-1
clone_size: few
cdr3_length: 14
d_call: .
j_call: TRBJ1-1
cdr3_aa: CASSRPGRGTEAFF
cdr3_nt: TGTGCCAGCAGCCGCCCTGGGAGGGGCACTGAAGCTTTCTTT

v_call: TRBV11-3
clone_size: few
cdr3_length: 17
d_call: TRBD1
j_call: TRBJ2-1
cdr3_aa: CASSLGNRDRRRDEQFF
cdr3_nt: TGTGCCAGCAGCTTAGGGAACCGGGACAGGCGGCGGGATGAGCAGTTCTTC